The 15 T cell receptor beta chains below all came from one sample that was sequenced in a study of cytotoxic CD8 clonotypes in ibrutinib-treated CLL. Method: immunoSEQ multiplex PCR; TCRdb's copy keeps in-frame clones and lacks some. The table records approximately 280,000 clones, around 76% of them present only once. The sequences come from PBMCs, collected at disease progression, from a patient treated with ibrutinib. All receptors come from a human donor with chronic lymphocytic leukemia.

The CDR3 region is CASSATGGFTTNEKLFF. Here the CDR3 DNA reads TGTGCCAGCAGCGCGACAGGGGGATTTACAACTAATGAAAAACTGTTTTTT. The V and J genes are TRBV5-6 and TRBJ1-4; 9 bases line up with TRBD1. Trimming removed 4 bases from V and 0 bases from J; junction bases left unmatched: 7. CDR3 length: 17 amino acids. Germline CDR1 reads SGHDT; CDR2 reads YYEEEE.

V gene TRBV5-6 combines with J gene TRBJ1-4, with no clear D. V lost 4 bases, J lost 0 bases, and 16 bases lay in between. CDR1 and CDR2 from the germline V gene are SGHDT and YYEEEE. There are 17 residues in the CDR3. The CDR3: CASSPRRRVSTNEKLFF. The CDR3 region has the DNA TGTGCCAGCAGCCCCCGCCGAAGGGTGTCAACTAATGAAAAACTGTTTTTT.

This clone was detected a few times. The rearrangement uses TRBV5-5 and TRBJ2-2; D not certain. V was shortened by 1 base and J by 5 bases, with 9 bases between the two germline ends. Germline values: CDR1 SGHKS, CDR2 YYEKEE (reference sequence). The CDR3 has 14 amino acids. CDR3 bases: TGTGCCAGCAGCTTGTCGATCGTAACCGGGGAGCTGTTTTTT. Its protein product is CASSLSIVTGELFF.

The chain recombines TRBV6-5 with TRBJ2-7; 11 nucleotides line up with TRBD1. After removal of 2 bases from V and 3 bases from J, the junction contained 0 bases not matched to a gene. The germline CDR1 and CDR2 sequences are MNHEY and SVGAGI. CDR3 length: 14 amino acids. CDR3 residues: CASSYGTGGYEQYF. The CDR3 DNA sequence: TGTGCCAGCAGTTACGGGACAGGGGGCTACGAGCAGTACTTC.

This clone has only one observation. V gene TRBV7-2 combines with J gene TRBJ2-3; 7 bases match TRBD2. Trimming at V came to 1 base and at J to 0 bases, leaving 1 base not matched to a gene. CDR3 length equals 15 residues. Germline V CDR1 and CDR2: SGHTA, FQGNSA. CDR3 nucleotide sequence: TGTGCCAGCAGCTTAGATAGCGGGAGCACAGATACGCAGTATTTT. Protein sequence: CASSLDSGSTDTQYF.

The chain couples TRBV6-5 to TRBJ2-2, with D tentatively TRBD2 (5 bases). The length of the CDR3 is 12 residues. The V end was cut by 8 bases, the J end by 4 bases, with 8 bases between. CDR1 is MNHEY and CDR2 is SVGAGI in the germline V gene. CDR3 sequence (DNA): TGTGCCAGCCGAGGGAGCACCGGGGAGCTGTTTTTT. Residues: CASRGSTGELFF.

V and J are TRBV18 and TRBJ1-1; possible D gene TRBD1, 6 bases. CDR3 length: 14 amino acids. The germline gives CDR1 KGHSH, CDR2 LQKENI. Trimming stripped 5 bases from V and 1 base from J, with 11 bases between. CDR3 region: CASSNRVENTEAFF. In DNA, the CDR3 is TGTGCCAGCTCAAACAGGGTGGAGAACACTGAAGCTTTCTTT.

As to this clone: Distinct nucleotide sequences in the sample also encode this CDR3. The chain is built from TRBV5-1 and TRBJ2-1, with 7 bases matching TRBD2. The CDR3 covers 15 residues. Trimming took 3 bases from V and 0 from J; bases not matched to a gene: 3. Germline values: CDR1 SGHRS, CDR2 YFSETQ. The CDR3 loop reads CASSSAGSSYNEQFF. For the CDR3, the DNA is TGCGCCAGCAGCTCAGCGGGAAGCTCCTACAATGAGCAGTTCTTC.

This chain joins TRBV11-2 and TRBJ2-7, with TRBD1 matching over 10 bases. The length of the CDR3 is 16 residues. Trimming took 0 bases from V and 6 from J; bases not matched to a gene: 8. Germline V gene sequence: CDR1 SGHAT, CDR2 FQNNGV. CDR3 region: CASSLDGGTGVGEQYF. For the CDR3, the DNA is TGTGCCAGCAGCTTAGACGGGGGGACAGGGGTTGGCGAGCAGTACTTC.

This chain joins TRBV18 and TRBJ1-3, with 9 bases aligning to TRBD1. The CDR3 is made up of 16 amino acids. The J segment lost 0 bases and the V segment lost 4 bases, leaving 4 bases of the junction unmatched. Germline loops: CDR1 KGHSH, CDR2 LQKENI. The CDR3 region is CASSRETGGSGNTIYF. The CDR3 DNA is TGTGCCAGCTCACGAGAGACAGGGGGCTCTGGAAACACCATATATTTT.

The chain is built from TRBV2 and TRBJ1-2; perhaps TRBD1 as D (6 bases). The CDR3 is 12 residues long. Germline lookup yields CDR1 SNHLY and CDR2 FYNNEI. Between the trimmed V and J ends, which lost 3 bases and 8 bases, there was a span of 10 bases. The CDR3 loop reads CASSEQGLGYTF. In DNA form, the CDR3 reads TGTGCCAGCAGTGAGCAGGGGCTGGGCTACACCTTC.

The gene calls are TRBV5-6 and TRBJ1-2; TRBD1 matches at 8 bases. The CDR3 has 16 amino acids. The germline V gene has CDR1 SGHDT and CDR2 YYEEEE. V shed 4 bases, J shed 2 bases, and the junction held 10 bases outside the gene matches. Here the CDR3 DNA reads TGTGCCAGCAGCGGAAGATCCGGGACAGGCAACTATGGCTACACCTTC. Its translation: CASSGRSGTGNYGYTF.

As regards this clone: Other nucleotide sequences from this sample produce the same CDR3. V and J are TRBV7-3 and TRBJ2-3; D is ambiguous. Germline-derived CDR1 and CDR2 are SGHTA and FQGTGA. Trimming removed 5 bases at V and 0 bases at J, with 3 bases between. This CDR3 spans 12 amino acids. CDR3: CASSPSTDTQYF. The CDR3 region has the DNA TGTGCCAGCAGCCCTAGCACAGATACGCAGTATTTT.

This sequence joins TRBV7-8 and TRBJ2-7; either TRBD1 or TRBD2 may fit D (5 bases each). Germline values: CDR1 SGHVS, CDR2 FQNEAQ. The CDR3 is made up of 15 amino acids. V was cut by 2 bases and J by 0 bases, with 11 bases left in between. CDR3 nucleotides: TGTGCCAGCAGCTTACGAGGGGAAAGCTCCTACGAGCAGTACTTC. Translation: CASSLRGESSYEQYF.

In regard to this clone: A much larger clonotype is one base distant, so this may be a read error. The chain carries TRBV5-1 and TRBJ2-7, with 10 bases matching TRBD1. Germline CDR1 is SGHRS and CDR2 is YFSETQ. The CDR3 has 14 amino acids. V shed 0 bases, J shed 3 bases, and the junction held 0 bases outside the gene matches. This CDR3 is CASSLGTGGYEQYF. The CDR3 DNA reads TGCGCCAGCAGCTTGGGGACAGGGGGCTACGAGCAGTACTTC. Full variable domain (outside the CDR3, taken from reference TRBV5-1 and TRBJ2-7): KAGVTQTPRYLIKTRGQQVTLSCSPISGHRSVSWYQQTPGQGLQFLFEYFSETQRNKGNFPGRFSGRQFSNSRSEMNVSTLELGDSALYLCASSLGTGGYEQYFGPGTRLTVT.